This T cell receptor beta chain was found in a study of T-cell reconstitution after alpha-beta-depleted transplantation in children. Findings and caveats of the study: The high TCRbeta diversity at day 60 in some patients came from surviving recipient T cells and thymic progenitors. Reported findings indicate that, about two months after transplant, alpha-beta T cells came from several hundred expanded clones, which were derived from non-depleted graft cells.

The library targeted TCRbeta and was prepared with unique molecular identifiers. TCRdb analysed the PCR reads with MiXCR anew, one entry per CDR3 protein. Of around 450,000 distinct CDR3 sequences listed, approximately 10% were seen once; the top ten hold roughly 2.1%. The CDR3 contains 11 residues. CDR1 and CDR2 from the germline V gene are SGHDT and YYEEEE. V lost 4 bases, J lost 6 bases, and 4 bases lay in between. This clonotype came up a few times. Its specificity is not known. The V call is TRBV5-6, the J call TRBJ1-4; D is unresolved. This specimen consisted of PBMCs, obtained before TCRalphabeta/CD19-depleted stem cell transplant. The TCR comes from a child between 2 and 9 years old with inherited bone marrow failure, due to receive a stem cell transplant. CDR3 protein: CASSIDEKLFF. The DNA of the CDR3 is TGTGCCAGCAGCATAGATGAAAAACTGTTTTTT.